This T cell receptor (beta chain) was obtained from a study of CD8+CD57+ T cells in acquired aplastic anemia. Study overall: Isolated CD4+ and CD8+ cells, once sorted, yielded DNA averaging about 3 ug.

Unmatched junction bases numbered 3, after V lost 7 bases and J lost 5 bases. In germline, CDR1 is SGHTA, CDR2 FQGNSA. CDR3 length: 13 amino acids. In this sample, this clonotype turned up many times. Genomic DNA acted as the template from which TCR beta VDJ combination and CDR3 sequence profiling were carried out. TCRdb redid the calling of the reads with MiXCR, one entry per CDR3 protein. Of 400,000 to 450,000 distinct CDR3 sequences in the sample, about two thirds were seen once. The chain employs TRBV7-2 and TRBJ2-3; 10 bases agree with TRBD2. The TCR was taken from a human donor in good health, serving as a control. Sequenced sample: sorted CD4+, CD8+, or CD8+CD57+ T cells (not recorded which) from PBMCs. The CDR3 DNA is TGTGCCAGCAAAAGCGGGGGGGGAGATACGCAGTATTTT. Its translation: CASKSGGGDTQYF. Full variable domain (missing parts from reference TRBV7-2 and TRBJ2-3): GAGVSQSPSNKVTEKGKDVELRCDPISGHTALYWYRQSLGQGLEFLIYFQGNSAPDKSGLPSDRFSAERTGGSVSTLTIQRTQQEDSAVYLCASKSGGGDTQYFGPGTRLTVL.